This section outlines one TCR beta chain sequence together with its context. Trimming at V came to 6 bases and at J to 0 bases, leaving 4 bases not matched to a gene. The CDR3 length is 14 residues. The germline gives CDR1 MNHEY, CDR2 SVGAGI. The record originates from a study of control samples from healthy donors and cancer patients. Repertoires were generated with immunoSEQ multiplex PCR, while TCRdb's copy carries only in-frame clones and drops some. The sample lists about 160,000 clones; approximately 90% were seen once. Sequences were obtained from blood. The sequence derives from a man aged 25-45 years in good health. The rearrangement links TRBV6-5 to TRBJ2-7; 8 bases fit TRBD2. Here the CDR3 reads CASRTSGSSYEQYF. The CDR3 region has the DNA TGTGCCAGCAGAACTAGCGGAAGCTCCTACGAGCAGTACTTC.